This T cell receptor (beta chain) was sequenced in a study of cytomegalovirus exposure and HLA in healthy donors. At the level of the study: An earlier analysis found around 100 million unique TCR beta sequences from approximately 170 million T cells.

Trimming removed 3 bases at V and 4 bases at J, with 15 bases between. Germline CDR1 MNHEY, CDR2 SMNVEV (reference sequence). The length of the CDR3 is 15 residues. Primers: 60 Vbeta forward and 13 Jbeta reverse. TCRdb keeps only in-frame clones here, not all; method: immunoSEQ multiplex PCR. Of 100,000 to 140,000 clones detected, more than 65% appear once; the ten largest clones hold more than 4%. Study-level results: Other equally common chains were less clonally expanded than HLA-associated TCR beta chains, a later analysis showed.

This clone showed up just a few times. Its cognate antigen is unknown. The sequence derives from a male donor in good health and CMV-seronegative. The chain recombines TRBV27 with TRBJ1-2; tentative D call: TRBD1 (6 bases). Sequencing used PBMCs. The CDR3 nucleotides are TGTGCCAGCAGTTTGGGAGCAGGGGCGGGCTATGGCTACACCTTC. Its protein product is CASSLGAGAGYGYTF.